This T cell receptor (beta chain) was recorded in a study of shared clonotypes between healthy human individuals. Findings of the study overall: Generally, estimated richness proved larger in naive subsets than it did in memory subsets. Deeper or shallower sequencing was expected to change how clonotypes are shared among donors. Approximately 5% was the fraction of naive CD4 clonotypes found shared across four donors.

This table comes from immunoSEQ multiplex PCR, and its TCRdb copy is limited to in-frame clones, with some not included. The table shows hundreds of thousands of clones, with roughly 96% occurring only once. In the case of this clone: Its antigen is unidentified.

In germline, CDR1 is MNHEY, CDR2 SMNVEV (reference sequence). Trimming took 6 bases from V and 5 from J, leaving 13 bases between them. The CDR3 has 13 residues. CD8 cells classed as naive were CD45RO-negative and positively selected for CCR7, excluding terminally differentiated effector memory CD45RA+ cells. The sequenced material came from naive CD8+ T cells sorted from blood. The chain combines TRBV27 with TRBJ1-1; possible D gene TRBD1, 5 bases. The clonotype comes from a woman between 25 and 40 years old in good health. The CDR3 is CASSTGTKTEAFF. Here the CDR3 DNA reads TGTGCCAGCAGCACCGGGACGAAAACTGAAGCTTTCTTT.